This note documents a single T cell receptor beta chain sequence. The antigen remains undetermined. The data were produced by immunoSEQ multiplex PCR, yet TCRdb's version contains in-frame clones alone and is incomplete. The table shows around 300,000 clones, with 87% occurring only once. With V trimmed by 0 bases and J by 4 bases, 14 bases remained unmatched. Looked up from germline, CDR1 is ENHRY and CDR2 is SYGVKD. There are 19 residues in the CDR3. The data belong to a study of shared clonotypes between healthy human individuals. Study results and caveats: Donors were few, which limited the genetic and exposure-history diversity represented. The sole specimen, blood, was sampled, and tissue repertoires likely differ.

The genes are TRBV10-3 and TRBJ2-3; TRBD2 agrees at 9 bases. The source of this sequence is a man between 18 and 35 years old in good health. Sequences were obtained from memory CD8+ T cells sorted from blood. Subset described: CD45RO+ cells pooled with CCR7-negative TemRA cells. Here the CDR3 DNA reads TGTGCCATCAGTGAGTCGGCCCTTGCTAGCGGGATATTCTCAGATACGCAGTATTTT. The encoded protein is CAISESALASGIFSDTQYF.